The 3 T cell receptor beta chains listed next were all sequenced from one sample in a study of cytomegalovirus exposure and HLA in healthy donors. Amplification used 60 Vbeta primers and 13 Jbeta primers. TCRdb keeps only in-frame clones here, not all; method: immunoSEQ multiplex PCR. The sample holds about 250,000 clones, roughly 81% seen once. Sequencing was done on a sample of PBMCs. The receptors shown here come from a girl aged 2 to 10 in good health and CMV-seronegative.

The V call is TRBV10-3, the J call TRBJ1-1, with D perhaps matching TRBD1 (6 bases). There are 15 residues in the CDR3. Trimming pared 6 bases from V and 5 bases from J, leaving 19 bases between. The germline V gene has CDR1 ENHRY and CDR2 SYGVKD. The CDR3 loop is CAIRGQGRGETEAFF. CDR3 coding DNA: TGTGCCATCAGAGGCCAGGGGAGGGGAGAGACTGAAGCTTTCTTT.

The rearrangement links TRBV6-5 to TRBJ2-7; no firm D call. V lost 5 bases to trimming and J lost 3 bases, with 17 bases between them. The CDR3 is made up of 15 amino acids. Germline CDR1 MNHEY, CDR2 SVGAGI. The CDR3 loop is CASSASGISFYEQYF. In DNA, the CDR3 is TGTGCCAGCAGTGCATCTGGCATCTCGTTCTACGAGCAGTACTTC.

The gene calls are TRBV7-9 and TRBJ1-6, with TRBD1 matching over 8 bases. V was clipped by 4 bases and J by 10 bases; unmatched bases: 9. The CDR3 totals 15 residues. Per germline, CDR1 SEHNR and CDR2 FQNEAQ (reference sequence). CDR3 nucleotide sequence: TGTGCCAGCAGCTATAAGGGACAGGTCGACTCACCCCTCCACTTT. It yields the protein CASSYKGQVDSPLHF. The complete variable domain, with remaining parts taken from reference TRBV7-9 and TRBJ1-6, reads DTGVSQNPRHKITKRGQNVTFRCDPISEHNRLYWYRQTLGQGPEFLTYFQNEAQLEKSRLLSDRFSAERPKGSFSTLEIQRTEQGDSAMYLCASSYKGQVDSPLHFGNGTRLTVT.